Below, 17 T cell receptor beta chains from the same sample are listed, as sequenced in a study of shared T cell receptors in the human thymus (dated by TCRdb to 2020 to 2022). Receptor amplification or capture employed the immunoSEQ multiplex PCR assay. This immuneACCESS table, as held by TCRdb, lists in-frame sequences with V and J called but not all clones. Of the missing ones, under half trace to an unresolved V gene in checked studies; the others have no known cause. The sample includes about 730,000 clones, with approximately 85% observed a single time. Together, the top ten hold roughly 0.01% of the sample. This sample also appeared in a second study, on human thymus T cells.

Sequenced material: thymocytes. Every receptor here comes from a girl under three years old with a congenital heart defect. Donor details come from another sample of the same person, matched by shared clones.

The gene calls are TRBV2 and TRBJ1-1, with 8 positions matching TRBD1. Germline values: CDR1 SNHLY, CDR2 FYNNEI. CDR3 length equals 16 residues. V lost 4 bases and J lost 4; bases outside the gene matches: 11. The CDR3 loop reads CASSGPRGRNRTEAFF. The DNA for the CDR3 is TGTGCCAGCAGTGGCCCCAGGGGGCGGAATCGCACTGAAGCTTTCTTT.

This clone came up once. The V and J genes are TRBV6-5 and TRBJ2-7, with TRBD2 as a possible D gene (5 bases). CDR3 length: 12 amino acids. Germline CDR1 is MNHEY and CDR2 is SVGAGI. V dropped 6 bases and J dropped 7 bases, with 13 bases sitting between them. CDR3: CASRHGVREQYF. CDR3 DNA: TGTGCCAGCAGGCACGGGGTCAGGGAGCAGTACTTC.

The genes are TRBV27 and TRBJ1-2; 9 positions match TRBD1. The V segment lost 4 bases and the J segment 2 bases; nucleotides outside the gene matches: 14. The germline V gene has CDR1 MNHEY and CDR2 SMNVEV (reference sequence). CDR3 length: 18 residues. CDR3 in amino acids: CASSSSGQGTSLNYGYTF. DNA for the CDR3: TGTGCCAGCAGTTCCTCCGGACAGGGGACATCTCTAAACTATGGCTACACCTTC.

The chain couples TRBV9 to TRBJ2-2; TRBD1 matches at 9 bases. Trimming removed 4 bases from V and 6 bases from J; junction bases left unmatched: 10. The CDR3 contains 16 residues. Per the germline V gene, CDR1 is SGDLS and CDR2 is YYNGEE. CDR3 loop: CASSFSGTGMSGELFF. In DNA form, the CDR3 reads TGTGCCAGCAGCTTTTCCGGGACAGGGATGTCCGGGGAGCTGTTTTTT.

The gene calls are TRBV10-3 and TRBJ1-6, with D possibly being TRBD1 (6 bases). CDR1 is ENHRY, CDR2 SYGVKD, per germline. The CDR3 is 17 residues long. V lost 5 bases and J lost 0, with 14 bases in between. This CDR3 reads CAISQPGHSSYNSPLHF. Written as DNA, the CDR3 is TGTGCCATCAGTCAGCCGGGACATAGCTCCTATAATTCACCCCTCCACTTT.

V and J are TRBV6-6 and TRBJ1-1; a weak D match, TRBD1 (6 bases). Deletions cut 6 bases from V and 3 bases from J, with 8 bases between. The CDR3 is 12 amino acids. The germline gives CDR1 MNHNY, CDR2 SVGAGI (reference sequence). CDR3 sequence reads: CASREGDTEAFF. DNA for the CDR3: TGTGCCAGCAGAGAGGGGGACACTGAAGCTTTCTTT.

The chain carries TRBV9 and TRBJ2-5, with D possibly matching TRBD2 (6 bases). The CDR3 is 14 residues long. The germline gives CDR1 SGDLS, CDR2 YYNGEE. Trimming took off 4 bases at V and 4 bases at J, with 14 bases between the two ends. The DNA of the CDR3 is TGTGCCAGCAGCCCGTTGGGGAGGTTAGAGACCCAGTACTTC. Translation: CASSPLGRLETQYF.

The rearrangement links TRBV9 to TRBJ2-6; 11 bases fit TRBD1. The junction had 7 bases not matched to a gene; V was cut back by 4 bases and J by 4 bases. The germline CDR1 and CDR2 sequences are SGDLS and YYNGEE. CDR3 length: 17 amino acids. CDR3 in DNA: TGTGCCAGCAGCTTCGGACAGGGGGCTTACGGGGCCAACGTCCTGACTTTC. Translation: CASSFGQGAYGANVLTF. Looking up the rest from reference TRBV9 and TRBJ2-6 gives the full variable domain: DSGVTQTPKHLITATGQRVTLRCSPRSGDLSVYWYQQSLDQGLQFLIQYYNGEERAKGNILERFSAQQFPDLHSELNLSSLELGDSALYFCASSFGQGAYGANVLTFGAGSRLTVL.

The chain links TRBV5-1 to TRBJ1-2; D not certain. The CDR3 is 13 residues long. From germline, CDR1 is SGHRS and CDR2 YFSETQ. Trimming took off 4 bases at V and 8 bases at J, with 15 bases between the two ends. CDR3 sequence (DNA): TGCGCCAGCAGCGCCCGGACGGGGAGAGGCTACACCTTC. As protein: CASSARTGRGYTF.

This chain joins TRBV9 and TRBJ2-5, with D tentatively TRBD2 (5 bases). The CDR3 length is 15 residues. Germline lookup yields CDR1 SGDLS and CDR2 YYNGEE. The V end lost 2 bases, the J end lost 1 base, and 12 bases lay between the germline ends. DNA for the CDR3: TGTGCCAGCAGCGTCGTGGATCGGGGCCAAGAGACCCAGTACTTC. Translation gives CASSVVDRGQETQYF. The variable domain in full, with the rest retrieved from reference TRBV9 and TRBJ2-5, is DSGVTQTPKHLITATGQRVTLRCSPRSGDLSVYWYQQSLDQGLQFLIQYYNGEERAKGNILERFSAQQFPDLHSELNLSSLELGDSALYFCASSVVDRGQETQYFGPGTRLLVL.

The J gene is TRBJ1-1, the V gene TRBV5-1, with a possible D match to TRBD1 (6 bases). This CDR3 region has 19 residues. Trimming took 5 bases from V and 0 from J, leaving 26 bases between them. The germline V gene has CDR1 SGHRS and CDR2 YFSETQ. The CDR3 loop is CASSLPQGPPFPLNTEAFF. The DNA of the CDR3 is TGCGCCAGCAGTTTGCCGCAGGGGCCCCCATTCCCCTTGAACACTGAAGCTTTCTTT.

V gene TRBV19 combines with J gene TRBJ1-1; 10 bases are a match to TRBD1. This CDR3 region has 16 residues. The germline gives CDR1 LNHDA, CDR2 SQIVND (reference sequence). Losses at the gene ends were 2 bases for V and 3 bases for J; bases not matched to a gene: 6. CDR3 in DNA: TGTGCCAGTAGTATACCCCCCGACAGGGGGCACACTGAAGCTTTCTTT. This codes for CASSIPPDRGHTEAFF.

This sequence joins TRBV5-6 and TRBJ1-1; D unresolved. Germline V CDR1 and CDR2: SGHDT, YYEEEE. With 2 bases removed from V and 1 base from J, the gap between germline ends came to 24 bases. There are 19 residues in the CDR3. The CDR3 sequence is CASSFLGKKARRSNTEAFF. As DNA, the CDR3 is TGTGCCAGCAGCTTTTTAGGTAAAAAGGCCAGGAGGTCGAACACTGAAGCTTTCTTT.

This chain joins TRBV7-9 and TRBJ2-7; 9 nucleotides line up with TRBD1. Germline assignment: CDR1 SEHNR and CDR2 FQNEAQ (reference sequence). This CDR3 is built from 16 residues. Unmatched junction bases numbered 11, after V lost 6 bases and J lost 2 bases. CDR3 DNA sequence: TGTGCCAGCAGATCGTTCCGGGACAGGGACCCCTACGAGCAGTACTTC. Translated, it gives CASRSFRDRDPYEQYF.

The gene calls are TRBV5-1 and TRBJ2-7; possible D gene TRBD2, 6 bases. V was pared by 3 bases and J by 3 bases, with 13 bases between. Germline-derived CDR1 and CDR2 are SGHRS and YFSETQ. The CDR3 runs 14 residues. CDR3 nucleotide sequence: TGCGCCAGCAGCTGTCAACGGGAGCGCTACGAGCAGTACTTC. Translating gives CASSCQRERYEQYF.

This rearrangement joins TRBV7-8 to TRBJ2-1; 10 positions agree with TRBD2. Germline-derived CDR1 and CDR2 are SGHVS and FQNEAQ. J gave up 4 bases and V 3 bases, and 9 bases lay outside the gene matches. The CDR3 sequence is 17 residues long. This CDR3 reads CASSFEVGLAAYNEQFF. The CDR3 DNA is TGTGCCAGCAGCTTCGAAGTAGGACTAGCGGCTTACAATGAGCAGTTCTTC.

This rearrangement joins TRBV18 to TRBJ2-2, with D unclear. The CDR3 totals 13 residues. V was cut by 0 bases and J by 4 bases, with 3 bases left in between. Germline assignment: CDR1 KGHSH and CDR2 LQKENI. CDR3 DNA: TGTGCCAGCTCACCACCTAGCACCGGGGAGCTGTTTTTT. Its protein product is CASSPPSTGELFF.